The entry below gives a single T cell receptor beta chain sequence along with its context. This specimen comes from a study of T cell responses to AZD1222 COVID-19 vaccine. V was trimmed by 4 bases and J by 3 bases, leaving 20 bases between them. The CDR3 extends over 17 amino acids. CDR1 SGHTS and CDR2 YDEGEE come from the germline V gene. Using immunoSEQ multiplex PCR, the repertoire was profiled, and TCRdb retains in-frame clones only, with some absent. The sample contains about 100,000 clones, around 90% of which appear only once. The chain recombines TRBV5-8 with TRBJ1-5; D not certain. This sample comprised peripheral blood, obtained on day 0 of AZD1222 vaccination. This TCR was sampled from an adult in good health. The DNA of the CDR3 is TGTGCCAGCAGCCCATCAACCTTAAGTCGCCCCAATCAGCCCCAGCATTTT. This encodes CASSPSTLSRPNQPQHF.